One and the same sample provided the 25 T cell receptor beta chains below, sequenced in a study of cytomegalovirus exposure and HLA in healthy donors. The primer mix had 60 Vbeta and 13 Jbeta primers. Data came from immunoSEQ multiplex PCR; TCRdb stores just in-frame clones and leaves some out. The table lists some 150,000 clones, 60% to 85% of them singletons. Material for sequencing was PBMCs. The receptors originated from a male donor in good health and CMV-seronegative.

The chain joins TRBV7-3 to TRBJ1-6, with D possibly matching TRBD1 (5 bases). From germline, CDR1 is SGHTA and CDR2 FQGTGA. Trimming took 4 bases from V and 7 from J, leaving 8 bases between them. The CDR3 is 13 amino acids. The CDR3 nucleotides read TGTGCCAGCAGCTGGGGGGGAAATTCACCCCTCCACTTT. Translation: CASSWGGNSPLHF.

This chain connects TRBV6-5 to TRBJ2-1; possible D gene TRBD1, 5 bases. Trimming shortened V by 0 bases and J by 9 bases, and 9 bases separated the two germline ends. The CDR3 runs 13 residues. CDR1 is MNHEY, CDR2 SVGAGI, per germline. CDR3 in amino acids: CASSYSGRGEQFF. The CDR3 DNA sequence: TGTGCCAGCAGTTACTCGGGGCGAGGTGAGCAGTTCTTC.

The chain couples TRBV6-5 to TRBJ2-7, with 8 bases fitting TRBD1. The CDR3 covers 13 residues. The germline CDR1 and CDR2 sequences are MNHEY and SVGAGI. With V trimmed by 10 bases and J by 1 base, 6 bases remained unmatched. The CDR3 loop is CATSDRASYEQYF. Here the CDR3 DNA reads TGTGCCACGTCGGACAGGGCTTCCTACGAGCAGTACTTC.

The rearrangement links TRBV14 to TRBJ2-1, with 13 bases aligning to TRBD2. J was trimmed by 4 bases and V by 4 bases; bases with no gene match: 4. The CDR3 is made up of 16 amino acids. Germline CDR1 is SGHDN and CDR2 is FVKESK. The CDR3 protein is CASSLWGLAGYNEQFF. The DNA of the CDR3 is TGTGCCAGCAGCCTCTGGGGACTAGCGGGGTACAATGAGCAGTTCTTC.

The genes are TRBV27 and TRBJ1-2; tentatively, D is TRBD1 (6 bases). This CDR3 spans 15 amino acids. Germline V gene data show CDR1 as MNHEY and CDR2 as SMNVEV (reference sequence). With 4 bases removed from V and 8 bases from J, the gap between germline ends came to 20 bases. The CDR3 reads CASSWGGGGAYGYTF. The CDR3 DNA reads as TGTGCCAGCAGTTGGGGCGGCGGGGGGGCTTACGGCTACACCTTC.

The chain couples TRBV27 to TRBJ1-5; D is perhaps TRBD1 (5 bases). CDR3 length: 15 amino acids. V lost 5 bases and J lost 4, with 15 bases in between. Germline values: CDR1 MNHEY, CDR2 SMNVEV (reference sequence). The CDR3 sequence: CASSDYWGGNQPQHF. The DNA of the CDR3 is TGTGCCAGCAGTGACTACTGGGGGGGAAATCAGCCCCAGCATTTT.

V is TRBV6-9 and J is TRBJ1-3; D may be TRBD1 (5 bases). The CDR3 totals 15 residues. Germline V gives CDR1 MNHGY, CDR2 SVAAGI. The V gene lost 8 bases and the J gene lost 0 bases, with 14 bases spanning the gap. CDR3 residues: CASPRGSCSGNTIYF. The CDR3 coding sequence is TGTGCCAGCCCCCGGGGGTCTTGCTCTGGAAACACCATATATTTT.

The chain is built from TRBV14 and TRBJ1-3; TRBD1 might be the D (6 bases). Between the trimmed V and J ends, which lost 3 bases and 8 bases, there was a span of 17 bases. Per the germline V gene, CDR1 is SGHDN and CDR2 is FVKESK. The CDR3 sequence is 15 residues long. The CDR3 spells CASSQGAMSSHTIYF. CDR3 in DNA: TGTGCCAGCAGCCAGGGGGCTATGTCCTCGCACACCATATATTTT.

This clone was seen just once. One end of the junction fails to match germline, which may point to a read error. This chain uses TRBV7-9 with TRBJ2-7; tentative D call: TRBD2 (7 bases). The V gene's germline CDR1 is SEHNR and CDR2 FQNEAQ (reference sequence). This CDR3 comprises 16 residues. The CDR3 sequence: CASSSKGGFASYEQYF. DNA for the CDR3: TGTGCCAGCAGCTCAAAGGGGGGGTTCGCCTCCTACGAACAGTACTTC.

The V call is TRBV19, the J call TRBJ1-5, with 9 bases matching TRBD1. Unmatched junction bases numbered 3, after V lost 3 bases and J lost 6 bases. Germline lookup yields CDR1 LNHDA and CDR2 SQIVND (reference sequence). The CDR3 runs to 14 residues. This chain's CDR3 is CASSMTGGGQPQHF. CDR3 sequence (DNA): TGTGCCAGTAGTATGACAGGGGGAGGTCAGCCCCAGCATTTT. Variable domain in full (rest from reference TRBV19 and TRBJ1-5): DGGITQSPKYLFRKEGQNVTLSCEQNLNHDAMYWYRQDPGQGLRLIYYSQIVNDFQKGDIAEGYSVSREKKESFPLTVTSAQKNPTAFYLCASSMTGGGQPQHFGDGTRLSIL.

CDR3 sequence: CAINPDSRPSSGNTIYF. The CDR3 region has the DNA TGTGCCATCAACCCGGACTCCCGCCCGAGCTCTGGAAACACCATATATTTT. The chain joins TRBV10-3 to TRBJ1-3; no clear D. The V gene lost 7 bases and the J gene lost 0 bases, with 19 bases spanning the gap. The CDR3 runs to 17 residues. CDR1 is ENHRY, CDR2 SYGVKD, per germline.

V is TRBV4-1 and J is TRBJ1-5; 8 bases line up with TRBD1. The CDR3 is 16 residues long. Germline-derived CDR1 and CDR2 are MGHRA and YSYEKL. The V segment lost 0 bases and the J segment 3 bases; nucleotides outside the gene matches: 4. For the CDR3, the DNA is TGCGCCAGCAGCCAAGAGTCGGACAGGGACAATCAGCCCCAGCATTTT. Its translation is CASSQESDRDNQPQHF.

This clone was observed a few times. The rearrangement links TRBV21-1 to TRBJ1-1; the D call of TRBD1 is as the table states it, not checked on the DNA. TRBV21-1 is a recognized pseudogene. The CDR3 spans 15 residues. The CDR3 sequence is CASSKVEGARTEAFF. DNA for the CDR3: TGTGCCAGCAGCAAAGTCGAGGGGGCGCGGACTGAAGCTTTCTTT.

The genes are TRBV5-6 and TRBJ2-1, with 10 bases identical to TRBD1. Germline V gene data show CDR1 as SGHDT and CDR2 as YYEEEE. The CDR3 is made up of 16 amino acids. V trimming: 4 bases; J trimming: 2 bases; junction bases outside the gene matches: 6. CDR3 sequence reads: CASSADRGGTYNEQFF. The CDR3 DNA reads as TGTGCCAGCAGCGCGGACAGGGGGGGAACCTACAATGAGCAGTTCTTC.

This clone was seen a handful of times. The chain carries TRBV6-6 and TRBJ2-3; D is uncertain. Germline V gene lookup returns CDR1 MNHNY and CDR2 SVGAGI (reference sequence). The V end was cut by 5 bases, the J end by 0 bases, with 15 bases between. The CDR3 has 16 amino acids. CDR3 loop: CASSTSIAASTDTQYF. CDR3 bases: TGTGCCAGCAGTACCTCTATAGCAGCTAGCACAGATACGCAGTATTTT.

The rearrangement uses TRBV5-1 and TRBJ2-2; 10 bases are a match to TRBD1. V lost 4 bases to trimming and J lost 4 bases; unmatched junction nucleotides: 4. Germline V lookup: CDR1 SGHRS, CDR2 YFSETQ. The CDR3 sequence is 15 residues long. The CDR3 nucleotides are TGCGCCAGCAGCCTAGGACAGGGGGGCACCGGGGAGCTGTTTTTT. Amino acid sequence: CASSLGQGGTGELFF.

The gene calls are TRBV5-4 and TRBJ2-7; no firm D call. Trimming removed 3 bases from V and 0 bases from J, with 7 bases in between. The CDR3 loop spans 13 amino acids. Germline CDR1 and CDR2: SGHNT and YYREEE (reference sequence). The CDR3, as DNA: TGTGCCAGCAGCTACGGAGCCTCCTACGAGCAGTACTTC. Amino acids: CASSYGASYEQYF.

This chain joins TRBV4-1 and TRBJ2-7, with 7 positions matching TRBD2. The V gene's germline CDR1 is MGHRA and CDR2 YSYEKL. The CDR3 loop spans 17 amino acids. Trimming removed 4 bases from V and 0 bases from J; junction bases left unmatched: 12. In DNA form, the CDR3 reads TGCGCCAGCAGCCCCCCTGGCGGGAGAGGGGACTCCTACGAGCAGTACTTC. Translating it yields CASSPPGGRGDSYEQYF.

The chain employs TRBV19 and TRBJ1-1; 9 positions match TRBD1. The CDR3 contains 15 residues. CDR1 and CDR2 from the germline V gene are LNHDA and SQIVND (reference sequence). Losses at the gene ends were 1 base for V and 4 bases for J; bases not matched to a gene: 4. CDR3 DNA: TGTGCCAGTAGTATAGGTGGACAGGGGTTCACTGAAGCTTTCTTT. Amino acids: CASSIGGQGFTEAFF.

The CDR3 is CASSGGTGANYGYTF. The DNA of the CDR3 is TGCGCCAGCAGCGGTGGGACAGGAGCTAACTATGGCTACACCTTC. This chain joins TRBV5-1 and TRBJ1-2; 8 positions agree with TRBD1. The CDR3 consists of 15 residues. Germline V lookup: CDR1 SGHRS, CDR2 YFSETQ. Unmatched junction bases numbered 5, after V lost 4 bases and J lost 0 bases.

This chain uses TRBV11-2 with TRBJ1-2; TRBD1 aligns across 8 bases. This CDR3 spans 15 amino acids. Germline-derived CDR1 and CDR2 are SGHAT and FQNNGV. Trimming at V came to 0 bases and at J to 8 bases, leaving 8 bases not matched to a gene. CDR3 bases: TGTGCCAGCAGCTTAGAATTCGCAGGGGGCTGGGGCTACACCTTC. As protein: CASSLEFAGGWGYTF.

This clone appeared a single time. The chain links TRBV7-2 to TRBJ2-4; TRBD1 might be the D (6 bases). This CDR3 is 16 amino acids long. Germline values: CDR1 SGHTA, CDR2 FQGNSA. V lost 3 bases, J lost 5 bases, and 17 bases lay in between. CDR3 amino acids: CASSLHQRGSQNIQYF. As DNA, the CDR3 is TGTGCCAGCAGCTTGCACCAGAGGGGGAGCCAAAACATTCAGTACTTC.

The chain carries TRBV30 and TRBJ1-2; no definite D call. Germline V gene data show CDR1 as GTSNPN and CDR2 as SVGIG (reference sequence). Between the trimmed V and J ends, which lost 7 bases and 1 base, there was a span of 10 bases. The CDR3 sequence is 12 residues long. The CDR3 here is CAFLTYNYGYTF. CDR3 nucleotides: TGTGCCTTCCTGACATATAACTATGGCTACACCTTC.

CDR3 loop: CASSAQGRAGSTEAFF. Here the CDR3 DNA reads TGTGCCAGCAGTGCCCAAGGGCGGGCGGGGAGCACTGAAGCTTTCTTT. The chain recombines TRBV6-4 with TRBJ1-1; D gene ambiguous. V lost 4 bases, J lost 4 bases, and 19 bases lay in between. The CDR3 runs to 16 residues. Per germline, CDR1 MRHNA and CDR2 SNTAGT.

The rearrangement joins TRBV30 to TRBJ1-2, with TRBD1 as a possible D gene (6 bases). From germline, CDR1 is GTSNPN and CDR2 SVGIG (reference sequence). Between the trimmed V and J ends, which lost 5 bases and 8 bases, there was a span of 15 bases. CDR3 length equals 12 residues. The CDR3: CAWRVYRDGYTF. CDR3 nucleotide sequence: TGTGCCTGGCGGGTGTACAGGGACGGCTACACCTTC.